What follows are 8 T cell receptor beta chains derived from one specimen sequenced in a study of blood T cell repertoires in COVID-19. Measured with immunoSEQ multiplex PCR; TCRdb has only the in-frame clones, and not every one. This table holds approximately 210,000 clones, around 86% found once. What was sequenced was PBMCs or T cells enriched from blood (not recorded which). These receptors were collected from a woman in her forties or fifties with acute COVID-19.

About this clone: This specimen includes other DNA sequences encoding the same CDR3. CDR3 bases: TGTGCCATCAGCGGACGTCTAGCTTCCTACGAGCAGTACTTC. Translated, it gives CAISGRLASYEQYF. The chain carries TRBV10-3 and TRBJ2-7; TRBD2 might be the D (5 bases). Looked up from germline, CDR1 is ENHRY and CDR2 is SYGVKD. CDR3 size: 14 residues. V was pared by 6 bases and J by 1 base, with 13 bases between.

This rearrangement joins TRBV5-4 to TRBJ2-3; a weak D match, TRBD1 (6 bases). The CDR3 has 14 residues. V was cut by 2 bases and J by 6 bases, with 13 bases left in between. Germline V CDR1 and CDR2: SGHNT, YYREEE (reference sequence). DNA for the CDR3: TGTGCCAGCAGCTTTTGGACAGAGGGGGATACGCAGTATTTT. Its translation is CASSFWTEGDTQYF.

The chain carries TRBV7-2 and TRBJ2-1; 9 positions match TRBD1. Per germline, CDR1 SGHTA and CDR2 FQGNSA. This CDR3 contains 16 residues. The V gene end was trimmed by 7 bases and the J gene end by 1 base; junction bases not matched to a gene: 8. CDR3: CASNRQGGTSYNEQFF. DNA of the CDR3: TGTGCCAGCAACAGACAGGGGGGTACGTCCTACAATGAGCAGTTCTTC.

The rearrangement joins TRBV19 to TRBJ2-3; 12 bases fit TRBD2. Per germline, CDR1 LNHDA and CDR2 SQIVND (reference sequence). The CDR3 spans 17 residues. Trimming removed 7 bases from V and 6 bases from J; junction bases left unmatched: 14. The CDR3 here is CASTPVGTSGRWDTQYF. Written as DNA, the CDR3 is TGTGCCAGTACACCCGTGGGGACTAGCGGGCGGTGGGATACGCAGTATTTT.

The chain joins TRBV7-9 to TRBJ1-2; 8 bases are shared with TRBD1. With V trimmed by 5 bases and J by 3 bases, 5 bases remained unmatched. The CDR3 contains 14 residues. The V gene's germline CDR1 is SEHNR and CDR2 FQNEAQ (reference sequence). The CDR3: CASSPGTGYYGYTF. DNA for the CDR3: TGTGCCAGCAGCCCGGGGACAGGCTACTATGGCTACACCTTC. The entire variable domain, with the rest obtained from reference TRBV7-9 and TRBJ1-2, is as follows: DTGVSQNPRHKITKRGQNVTFRCDPISEHNRLYWYRQTLGQGPEFLTYFQNEAQLEKSRLLSDRFSAERPKGSFSTLEIQRTEQGDSAMYLCASSPGTGYYGYTFGSGTRLTVV.

The V and J genes are TRBV4-1 and TRBJ1-4; D gene unclear. Trimming pared 0 bases from V and 4 bases from J, leaving 9 bases between. CDR3 length: 15 residues. Germline V gene lookup returns CDR1 MGHRA and CDR2 YSYEKL. CDR3 nucleotides: TGCGCCAGCAGCCAAGAGAACAGATTTAATGAAAAACTGTTTTTT. This sequence encodes CASSQENRFNEKLFF.

V and J are TRBV4-3 and TRBJ2-1; 8 bases are a match to TRBD2. Germline values: CDR1 LGHNA, CDR2 YSLEER. Trimming took 4 bases from V and 1 from J; bases not matched to a gene: 9. The CDR3 length is 17 residues. CDR3 sequence: CASSRLSGTSSYNEQFF. Here the CDR3 DNA reads TGCGCCAGCAGCCGACTTAGCGGGACCTCTTCCTACAATGAGCAGTTCTTC.

This clone appeared a single time. The rearrangement joins TRBV4-2 to TRBJ2-1; possibly TRBD2 for D (6 bases). V lost 0 bases, J lost 12 bases, and 18 bases lay in between. Germline-derived CDR1 and CDR2 are LGHNA and YNFKEQ. The CDR3 is made up of 15 amino acids. The CDR3 protein is CASSQDQVGGSRQFF. CDR3 nucleotides: TGTGCCAGCAGCCAAGACCAAGTCGGAGGGTCTCGGCAGTTCTTC.